This T cell receptor (beta chain) came from a study of shared clonotypes between healthy human individuals (TCRdb year 2020). Describing the broader study: Two women and three men aged 18 to 49 years were included in the cohort. For each donor, three plates each were used for CD4 naive and CD4 memory, two plates were used for CD8 naive, and one plate was used for CD8 memory. To estimate repertoire size and how much clonotype sharing occurs between individuals, the study deeply sequenced the blood TCR repertoires of 5 or 6 healthy adults. Libraries were prepared and TCR repertoires were sequenced by different laboratories using diverse techniques, in order to increase sequencing depth and limit assay-specific biases. Per donor, leukapheresis produced somewhere between about 0.85 and 10 billion PBMCs. The study at large found these results: Clonotypes shared by all four sorted-subset donors showed higher generation probabilities than non-shared clonotypes. Even with the large sequencing depth, rarefaction of the sorted-subset datasets indicated that sequencing was incomplete. Based on pairwise subsampling, the degree of clonotype sharing among donors was expected to be affected by sequencing depth. Because the study included a small number of donors, the genetic and exposure-history diversity represented was limited. Sampling was restricted to blood, and TCR repertoires in tissue are likely to differ from TCR repertoires in blood. Across a handful of donors, 5% to 6% of naive CD4, around 3.5% of naive CD8, 2.3% of memory CD4, and 0.4% to 0.45% of memory CD8 clonotypes were shared. Naive subsets generally had larger estimated clonotype richness than memory subsets.

For the CD8 naive samples, CD45RO-negative cells were positively selected for CCR7, yielding a CD45RA+CCR7+ population from which TemRA cells were excluded. Donors were healthy HIV-negative adults with no recently reported acute infections or vaccinations. Every donor was a Caucasian adult living in Nashville, Tennessee, USA. Blood was obtained by leukapheresis, after which PBMCs were separated by Ficoll-Histopaque density gradient centrifugation and cryopreserved in liquid nitrogen vapor phase. Analytical flow cytometry was used to check the purity and quantity of every magnetically sorted T cell population. Genomic DNA was isolated from every sorted fraction and measured by UV absorbance on a Nanodrop 2000c. For CDR1 and CDR2, the germline V gene lists SNHLY and FYNNEI. The CDR3 measures 14 amino acids from cysteine to phenylalanine. Only the CDR3 DNA stays, 42 bases, in frame from base 1. V gives up 6 bases and J gives up 1 base, and the segment between their germline ends measures 12 bases.

Details on this clone: This receptor's antigen is unknown. Base qualities were left out, and no much larger clone turns up one base away.

Using the deep immunoSEQ assay, multiplex PCR amplified TCR CDR3 regions from genomic DNA. Genomic DNA extracted from each cell subset was distributed evenly over all wells of several immunoSEQ 96-well plates, and each plate served as one replicate. For sorted subsets, approximately 210 ng genomic DNA, equal to 30,000 to 35,000 T cell genomes, was loaded into each replicate PCR. Purified libraries were measured with a Qubit 3.0 fluorometer, size-checked on a Bioanalyzer 2100, and measured again with the KAPA Library Quantification kit. Every immunoSEQ 96-well plate was sequenced on a dedicated single-read 150-cycle Illumina NextSeq 550 flow cell. In the authors' own workflow: The immunoSEQ output contained only junctional sequences without quality scores, so filtering could not match that applied to full-length reads. To assign V/J genes and CDR3, sequences were annotated using PyIR, a Python wrapper for IgBLAST v1.9, with IMGT germline references. Any read was removed if the V/J assignment was weak (E-value above 1e-6), the CDR3 was missing, or the read contained stop codons, out-of-frame junctions, or ambiguous translated residues. V3J clonotypes were defined as sequences sharing the same inferred V gene, J gene, and CDR3 amino acid sequence. To compute the percentage overlap between repertoires, the number of shared unique clonotypes was divided by the size of the smaller repertoire. Three approaches were used to assess repertoire richness: RTK rarefaction, the Chao1 estimator, and Recon v2.1 estimates of unobserved clonotypes. Generation probabilities were computed with OLGA for all TCRbeta clonotypes obtained by the gDNA method from a few donors. This immuneACCESS table, as held by TCRdb, lists in-frame sequences with V and J called but not all clones. Of the missing ones, under half trace to an unresolved V gene in checked studies; the others have no known cause. The D gene and trimming were derived from the DNA, and the V and J assignments and clone size from that table. The sample includes approximately 590,000 clones, with just under 97% observed a single time. Together, the top ten hold 0.09% to 0.13% of the sample.

This receptor chain uses TRBV2 and TRBJ1-1; possibly the D gene is TRBD1, per 5 matching bases. Material for sequencing was naive CD8+ T cells sorted from blood. Read against the paper, the sample's cell subset or site label means: CD45RA+CCR7+. The source is a woman aged 30 to 39 in good health. CDR3 sequence: CASSQAGQNTEAFF. The nucleotide sequence is given as TGTGCCAGCAGCCAGGCAGGACAGAACACTGAAGCTTTCTTT.